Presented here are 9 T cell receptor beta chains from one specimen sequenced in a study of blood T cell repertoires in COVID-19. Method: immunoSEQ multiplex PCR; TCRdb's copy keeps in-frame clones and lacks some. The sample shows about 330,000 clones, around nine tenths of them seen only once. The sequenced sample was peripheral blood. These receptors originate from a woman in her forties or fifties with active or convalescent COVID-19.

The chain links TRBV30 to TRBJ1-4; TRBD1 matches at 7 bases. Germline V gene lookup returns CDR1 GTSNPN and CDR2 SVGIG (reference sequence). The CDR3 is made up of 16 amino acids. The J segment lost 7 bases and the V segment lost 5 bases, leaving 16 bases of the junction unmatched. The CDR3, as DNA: TGTGCCTGGGATTCCTGGACAGGCCGGGGAACTGAAAAACTGTTTTTT. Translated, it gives CAWDSWTGRGTEKLFF.

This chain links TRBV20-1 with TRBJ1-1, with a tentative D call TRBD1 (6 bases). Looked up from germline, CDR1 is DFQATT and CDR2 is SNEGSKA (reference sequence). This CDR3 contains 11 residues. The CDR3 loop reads CSSHVGTEAFF. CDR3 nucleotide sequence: TGCAGCTCTCACGTGGGGACAGAAGCTTTCTTT.

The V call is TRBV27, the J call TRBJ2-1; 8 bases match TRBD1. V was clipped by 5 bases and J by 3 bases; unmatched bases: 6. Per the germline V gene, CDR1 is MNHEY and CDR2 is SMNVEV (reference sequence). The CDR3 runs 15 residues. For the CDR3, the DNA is TGTGCCAGCAGTCCGACAGGGGAGTTCTACAATGAGCAGTTCTTC. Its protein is CASSPTGEFYNEQFF.

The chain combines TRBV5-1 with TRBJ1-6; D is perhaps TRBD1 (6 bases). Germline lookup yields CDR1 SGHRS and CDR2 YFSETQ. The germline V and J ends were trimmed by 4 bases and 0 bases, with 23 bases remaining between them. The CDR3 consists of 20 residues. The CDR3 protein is CASSLKLIQGRGSYNSPLHF. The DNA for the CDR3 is TGCGCCAGCAGCCTAAAACTCATACAGGGCAGAGGCTCCTATAATTCACCCCTCCACTTT.

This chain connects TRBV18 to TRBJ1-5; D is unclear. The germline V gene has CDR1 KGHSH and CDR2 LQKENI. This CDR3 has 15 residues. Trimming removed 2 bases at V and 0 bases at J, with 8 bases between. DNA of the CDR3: TGTGCCAGCTCACCAGGAGGGCGTAGCAATCAGCCCCAGCATTTT. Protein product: CASSPGGRSNQPQHF. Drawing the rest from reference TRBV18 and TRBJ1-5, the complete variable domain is NAGVMQNPRHLVRRRGQEARLRCSPMKGHSHVYWYRQLPEEGLKFMVYLQKENIIDESGMPKERFSAEFPKEGPSILRIQQVVRGDSAAYFCASSPGGRSNQPQHFGDGTRLSIL.

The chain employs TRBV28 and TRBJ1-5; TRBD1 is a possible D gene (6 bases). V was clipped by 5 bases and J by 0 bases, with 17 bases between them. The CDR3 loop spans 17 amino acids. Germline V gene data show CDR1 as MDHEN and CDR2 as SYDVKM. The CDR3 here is CASSGVTGFNSNQPQHF. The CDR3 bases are TGTGCCAGCAGTGGGGTTACAGGGTTTAATAGCAATCAGCCCCAGCATTTT.

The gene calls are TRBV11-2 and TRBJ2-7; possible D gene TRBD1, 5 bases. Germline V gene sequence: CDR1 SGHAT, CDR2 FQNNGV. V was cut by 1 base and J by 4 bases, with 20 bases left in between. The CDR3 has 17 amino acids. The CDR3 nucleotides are TGTGCCAGCAGCTTAGTTCAGTTCAGGGATCGAAGGTACGAGCAGTACTTC. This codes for CASSLVQFRDRRYEQYF.

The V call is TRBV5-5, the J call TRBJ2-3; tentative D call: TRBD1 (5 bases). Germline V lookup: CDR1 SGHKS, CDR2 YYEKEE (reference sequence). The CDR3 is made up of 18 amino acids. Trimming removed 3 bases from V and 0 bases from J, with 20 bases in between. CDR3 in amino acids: CASSSLLRTQASTDTQYF. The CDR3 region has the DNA TGTGCCAGCAGCTCGCTACTGCGGACACAGGCTAGCACAGATACGCAGTATTTT.

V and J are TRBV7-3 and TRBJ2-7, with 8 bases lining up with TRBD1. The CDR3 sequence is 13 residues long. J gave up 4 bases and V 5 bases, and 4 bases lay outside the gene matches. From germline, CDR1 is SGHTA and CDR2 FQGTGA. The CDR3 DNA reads TGTGCCAGCAGCGAACAGGGGGGATACGAGCAGTACTTC. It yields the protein CASSEQGGYEQYF.